These 15 T cell receptor beta chains originate from one sample sequenced in a study of T cell responses to AZD1222 COVID-19 vaccine. The repertoire was sequenced with immunoSEQ multiplex PCR; TCRdb's copy has only in-frame clones and lacks some. The table includes 150,000 to 190,000 clones, just over 90% detected once. The sequencing used peripheral blood, collected on day 0 of AZD1222 vaccination. The receptors originated from an adult in good health.

The chain combines TRBV28 with TRBJ2-2; no clear D. CDR1 and CDR2 (germline): MDHEN, SYDVKM. The CDR3 is 13 amino acids. Trimming took off 3 bases at V and 5 bases at J, with 7 bases between the two ends. The CDR3 protein is CASSFGRTGELFF. The CDR3, as DNA: TGTGCCAGCAGTTTCGGCCGTACCGGGGAGCTGTTTTTT.

The gene calls are TRBV28 and TRBJ2-2, with 7 bases fitting TRBD1. With 7 bases clipped from V and 0 bases from J, the junction kept 5 bases outside the gene matches. The CDR3 runs to 15 residues. The V gene's germline CDR1 is MDHEN and CDR2 SYDVKM. The CDR3 bases are TGTGCCAGCATCGCAGGGGGAGCGAACACCGGGGAGCTGTTTTTT. Residues: CASIAGGANTGELFF.

The chain is built from TRBV5-1 and TRBJ2-7; D may be TRBD1 (5 bases). Looked up from germline, CDR1 is SGHRS and CDR2 is YFSETQ. The CDR3 runs 13 residues. V gave up 4 bases and J gave up 2 bases, with 10 bases separating them. As DNA, the CDR3 is TGCGCCAGCAGCCCTACAGGAACCTACGAGCAGTACTTC. Protein product: CASSPTGTYEQYF. The variable domain in full, completed from reference TRBV5-1 and TRBJ2-7, reads KAGVTQTPRYLIKTRGQQVTLSCSPISGHRSVSWYQQTPGQGLQFLFEYFSETQRNKGNFPGRFSGRQFSNSRSEMNVSTLELGDSALYLCASSPTGTYEQYFGPGTRLTVT.

The chain carries TRBV12-3 or TRBV12-4 and TRBJ1-6; D gene unclear. This CDR3 is 13 amino acids long. Trimming took 1 base from V and 7 from J, leaving 5 bases between them. The CDR3 nucleotides are TGTGCCAGCAGTTTAGGCTCGAATTCACCCCTCCACTTT. The encoded protein is CASSLGSNSPLHF.

This sequence joins TRBV28 and TRBJ2-6; no clear D. Trimming took 3 bases from V and 0 from J, leaving 6 bases between them. The CDR3 spans 15 residues. Germline CDR1 reads MDHEN; CDR2 reads SYDVKM. CDR3 sequence: CASSFRLSGANVLTF. The CDR3, as DNA: TGTGCCAGCAGTTTTAGACTCTCTGGGGCCAACGTCCTGACTTTC. Variable domain in full (rest from reference TRBV28 and TRBJ2-6): DVKVTQSSRYLVKRTGEKVFLECVQDMDHENMFWYRQDPGLGLRLIYFSYDVKMKEKGDIPEGYSVSREKKERFSLILESASTNQTSMYLCASSFRLSGANVLTFGAGSRLTVL.

The chain is built from TRBV6-5 and TRBJ2-7; TRBD1 matches at 10 bases. J lost 1 base, V lost 6 bases, and 6 bases had no gene match. There are 15 residues in the CDR3. CDR1 MNHEY and CDR2 SVGAGI come from the germline V gene. CDR3 DNA: TGTGCCAGCAGCTTTGGGACAGGGGAATCCTACGAGCAGTACTTC. Its translation is CASSFGTGESYEQYF.

The rearrangement joins TRBV7-2 to TRBJ2-2; the D gene is possibly TRBD2 (5 bases). Germline V gene lookup returns CDR1 SGHTA and CDR2 FQGNSA. This CDR3 has 15 residues. Trimming cost V 4 bases and J 8 bases, with 17 bases left between them. The CDR3 DNA follows: TGTGCCAGCAGCTCCCCGGGAAGGTTCCGAGGGGAGCTGTTTTTT. This codes for CASSSPGRFRGELFF. The full variable domain, rest sourced from reference TRBV7-2 and TRBJ2-2, is GAGVSQSPSNKVTEKGKDVELRCDPISGHTALYWYRQSLGQGLEFLIYFQGNSAPDKSGLPSDRFSAERTGGSVSTLTIQRTQQEDSAVYLCASSSPGRFRGELFFGEGSRLTVL.

The genes are TRBV29-1 and TRBJ2-3; TRBD2 might be the D (6 bases). Germline assignment: CDR1 SQVTM and CDR2 ANQGSEA. The length of the CDR3 is 14 residues. V was pared by 7 bases and J by 2 bases, with 16 bases between. CDR3 residues: CSGTVSGYTDTQYF. The CDR3 DNA reads TGCAGCGGTACCGTTAGCGGCTACACAGATACGCAGTATTTT.

V and J are TRBV10-3 and TRBJ1-3; perhaps TRBD1 as D (5 bases). Trimming took off 10 bases at V and 0 bases at J, with 10 bases between the two ends. The CDR3 runs to 13 residues. CDR1 and CDR2 from the germline V gene are ENHRY and SYGVKD. CDR3 residues: CATGAYSGNTIYF. The CDR3 nucleotides are TGTGCCACCGGGGCTTACTCTGGAAACACCATATATTTT.

The chain uses TRBV9 and TRBJ1-6, with TRBD1 as a possible D gene (6 bases). With 3 bases removed from V and 8 bases from J, the gap between germline ends came to 9 bases. Germline V gene sequence: CDR1 SGDLS, CDR2 YYNGEE. This CDR3 region has 13 residues. CDR3 region: CASSGTADSPLHF. The CDR3 DNA follows: TGTGCCAGCAGCGGGACAGCGGATTCACCCCTCCACTTT.

This sequence joins TRBV19 and TRBJ2-3; possibly TRBD1 or TRBD2 for D (6 bases each). The CDR3 runs 12 residues. Trimming took off 8 bases at V and 12 bases at J, with 18 bases between the two ends. Per germline, CDR1 LNHDA and CDR2 SQIVND (reference sequence). CDR3 sequence reads: CASSLLAGTQYF. The CDR3 bases are TGTGCCAGTTCCCTTTTGGCGGGGACACAGTATTTT.

This rearrangement joins TRBV2 to TRBJ2-2; 11 nucleotides agree with TRBD2. From germline, CDR1 is SNHLY and CDR2 FYNNEI. The V segment lost 6 bases and the J segment 4 bases; nucleotides outside the gene matches: 4. This CDR3 has 15 amino acids. CDR3 in amino acids: CASSGLAGSTGELFF. The CDR3 region has the DNA TGTGCCAGCAGCGGACTAGCGGGTTCCACCGGGGAGCTGTTTTTT.

The chain employs TRBV2 and TRBJ1-2; possibly TRBD1 for D (6 bases). V was trimmed by 1 base and J by 1 base, leaving 10 bases between them. Germline V gene lookup returns CDR1 SNHLY and CDR2 FYNNEI. This CDR3 has 15 residues. Here the CDR3 reads CASSEVDSNNYGYTF. Here the CDR3 DNA reads TGTGCCAGCAGTGAAGTGGACAGTAATAACTATGGCTACACCTTC.

The chain recombines TRBV4-2 with TRBJ2-7, with D possibly matching TRBD2 (6 bases). V lost 1 base and J lost 4, with 14 bases in between. The CDR3 runs 15 residues. CDR1 is LGHNA, CDR2 YNFKEQ, per germline. The CDR3 coding sequence is TGTGCCAGCAGCCAAGGTTCGGGGAGGCCGTACGAGCAGTACTTC. Translation: CASSQGSGRPYEQYF.

The rearrangement uses TRBV6-1 and TRBJ2-3, with a tentative D call TRBD2 (5 bases). CDR1 is MNHNS and CDR2 is SASEGT in the germline V gene. This CDR3 region has 16 residues. The V end was cut by 3 bases, the J end by 0 bases, with 13 bases between. For the CDR3, the DNA is TGTGCCAGCAGTGAGATTGGAGGATCTAGCACAGATACGCAGTATTTT. The encoded protein is CASSEIGGSSTDTQYF.